A selection of T cell receptor beta chains follows, all from one sample in a study of CD8+ T cells in alopecia areata. Some clones are missing from TCRdb's copy, which holds only in-frame ones; the method was immunoSEQ multiplex PCR. The table lists 130,000 or so clones, about 50% of them singletons. Sequenced sample: NKG2D-low CD8+ T cells sorted from blood. These receptors were obtained from a human donor with alopecia areata. Each CDR3 is given with its conserved first and last residue. Each record gives: clone size, D gene, V gene, J gene, CDR3 protein, CDR3 DNA. D genes are given only for firm matches. Part of the rows lack a size; the others show once, few, many or a class for expanded clones.

abundance: NA; d_gene: NA; v_gene: TRBV6-5; j_gene: TRBJ2-3; CDR3aa: CASSPTGATDTQYF; CDR3nt: TGTGCCAGCAGTCCAACGGGGGCCACAGATACGCAGTATTTT
abundance: NA; d_gene: NA; v_gene: TRBV30; j_gene: TRBJ2-7; CDR3aa: CAWSVSHEQYF; CDR3nt: TGTGCCTGGAGTGTTTCCCACGAGCAGTACTTC
abundance: NA; d_gene: NA; v_gene: TRBV7-2; j_gene: TRBJ2-5; CDR3aa: CASSIPTSQETQYF; CDR3nt: TGTGCCAGCAGCATCCCGACATCCCAAGAGACCCAGTACTTC
abundance: NA; d_gene: NA; v_gene: TRBV4-2; j_gene: TRBJ2-7; CDR3aa: CASSRSNPGAEQYF; CDR3nt: TGTGCCAGCAGCCGATCGAACCCCGGGGCCGAGCAGTACTTC
abundance: NA; d_gene: NA; v_gene: TRBV25-1; j_gene: TRBJ2-5; CDR3aa: CASSESESETQYF; CDR3nt: TGTGCCAGCAGTGAGTCTGAATCAGAGACCCAGTACTTC
abundance: few; d_gene: NA; v_gene: TRBV30; j_gene: TRBJ2-5; CDR3aa: CAWSVRGHQETQYF; CDR3nt: TGTGCCTGGAGTGTGCGGGGGCATCAAGAGACCCAGTACTTC
abundance: NA; d_gene: TRBD2; v_gene: TRBV27; j_gene: TRBJ2-3; CDR3aa: CASSSTPSGLAEDTQYF; CDR3nt: TGTGCCAGCAGTTCCACCCCCTCAGGACTAGCAGAGGATACGCAGTATTTT
abundance: few; d_gene: NA; v_gene: TRBV29-1; j_gene: TRBJ2-1; CDR3aa: CSAPHNEQFF; CDR3nt: TGCAGCGCTCCTCACAATGAGCAGTTCTTC
abundance: NA; d_gene: NA; v_gene: TRBV28; j_gene: TRBJ2-7; CDR3aa: CASFKSGVYEQYF; CDR3nt: TGTGCCAGCTTTAAATCAGGGGTATACGAGCAGTACTTC
abundance: few; d_gene: NA; v_gene: TRBV29-1; j_gene: TRBJ2-5; CDR3aa: CSVEEMEETQYF; CDR3nt: TGCAGCGTTGAAGAGATGGAGGAGACCCAGTACTTC
abundance: NA; d_gene: TRBD1; v_gene: TRBV29-1; j_gene: TRBJ2-5; CDR3aa: CSVRPGQGKETQYF; CDR3nt: TGCAGCGTTAGGCCGGGACAGGGGAAGGAGACCCAGTACTTC